The T cell receptor (beta chain) under discussion was sequenced for a study of cytomegalovirus exposure and HLA in healthy donors. Study overall: A prior study identified over 100 million unique TCR beta sequences from 190 million or so T cells.

J lost 1 base, V lost 5 bases, and 1 base had no gene match. The CDR3 spans 14 residues. Germline CDR1 SEHNR, CDR2 FQNEAQ (reference sequence). Study-level points and caveats: Accurate prediction of most subjects' HLA-A and HLA-B alleles from TCR beta sequences was reported. Relative to the approximately 700-donor mean, N-insertions were reportedly fewer in an Asian-associated ancestry cluster in a later analysis.

It was with 60 Vbeta and 13 Jbeta primers that the PCR ran. Generated by immunoSEQ multiplex PCR, the TCRdb table keeps only in-frame clones and is missing some. The data show 110,000 to 150,000 clones, roughly 80% seen once. A note on this clone: The antigen is unknown.

The source of this sequence is a young man in good health and CMV-seronegative. The sample was PBMCs. This chain uses TRBV7-9 with TRBJ2-3, with 9 bases lining up with TRBD1. The chain's CDR3 is CASSRTGGTDTQYF. The DNA for the CDR3 is TGTGCCAGCAGCCGGACAGGGGGCACAGATACGCAGTATTTT.